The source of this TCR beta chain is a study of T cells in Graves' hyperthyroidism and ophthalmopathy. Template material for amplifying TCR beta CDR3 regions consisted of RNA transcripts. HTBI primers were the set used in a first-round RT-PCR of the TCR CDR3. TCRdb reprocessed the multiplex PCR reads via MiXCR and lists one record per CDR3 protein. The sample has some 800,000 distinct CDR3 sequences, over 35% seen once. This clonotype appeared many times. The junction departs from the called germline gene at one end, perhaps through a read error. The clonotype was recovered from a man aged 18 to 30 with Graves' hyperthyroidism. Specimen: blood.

CDR3 DNA: TGCGCCAGCAGCTTGGAAGGTGGCGGGGAGCTGTTTTTT. It yields the protein CASSLEGGGELFF. This chain uses TRBV7-9 with TRBJ2-2; D unresolved. CDR1 and CDR2 (germline): SEHNR, FQNEAQ (reference sequence). This CDR3 has 13 residues.